This T cell receptor beta chain was identified during a study of blood T cell repertoires in COVID-19. Across the whole study: Some COVID-19 samples were acute and others convalescent; all came from the United States, Italy and Spain. Sample material is recorded as cDNA or gDNA derived from T cells, B-cell-depleted T cells, or PBMCs.

As originally analysed: How many nucleated cells were present was estimated from reference gene primer amplification. Using immunoSEQ multiplex PCR, the repertoire was profiled, and TCRdb retains in-frame clones only, with some absent. V, J and clone size are taken as reported in that table, and D and trimming were inferred from the DNA itself. Among some 230,000 clones listed, roughly 80% were seen once. The CDR3 is 14 residues long. V was cut by 4 bases and J by 1 base, with 13 bases left in between. The germline V gene encodes CDR1 GTSNPN and CDR2 SVGIG (reference sequence). Assignments of participants to cohorts depended upon their own reported clinical history.

The origin of this receptor is a woman aged 40 to 55 with acute COVID-19. Source material: PBMCs or T cells enriched from blood (not recorded which). V is TRBV30 and J is TRBJ2-5; no clear D. CDR3 coding DNA: TGTGCCTGGACCAGGATCCCGCCCCAAGAGACCCAGTACTTC. It codes for CAWTRIPPQETQYF.